This T cell receptor (beta chain) was sequenced for a study of blood T cell repertoires in COVID-19. Across the whole study: Material from acute and convalescent COVID-19 was sourced from the United States, Italy and Spain.

Per the original data handling: Reference gene primer amplification gave nucleated cell count estimates. This table comes from immunoSEQ multiplex PCR, and its TCRdb copy is limited to in-frame clones, with some not included. V, J and clone size were drawn from that table, and D and trimming were deduced from the DNA. Here the sample spans about 230,000 clones, more than 75% being singletons. The trim removed 2 bases at V and 1 base at J, leaving 0 bases unmatched. Germline V gene data show CDR1 as MNHEY and CDR2 as SMNVEV (reference sequence). The CDR3 spans 14 residues. V and J are TRBV27 and TRBJ2-3, with 7 bases that match TRBD1. The sequencing input was peripheral blood. The source of this sequence is a man aged 45 to 65 with COVID-19, enrolled during active disease. The CDR3 loop reads CASSLGTGTDTQYF. In DNA, the CDR3 is TGTGCCAGCAGTTTAGGGACAGGCACAGATACGCAGTATTTT.